Listed below are T cell receptor beta chains from one sample, sequenced in a study of T cell responses to AZD1222 COVID-19 vaccine. Libraries were prepared by immunoSEQ multiplex PCR; TCRdb keeps only in-frame clonotypes and omits some of them. The sample includes roughly 150,000 clones, around 86% of them seen just once. The sample consisted of peripheral blood, taken 28 days after the second AZD1222 dose. The receptors come from an adult who received the AZD1222 COVID-19 vaccine. Both conserved end residues are part of each CDR3.

TRBV2 | 11 | CARKYGDTQYF
TRBV28 | 14 | CASSLPYQYYGYTF
TRBV19 | 16 | CASSILGAGGHQPQHF
TRBV19 | 13 | CASSRGAEETQYF
TRBV12-5 | 18 | CASGLVLPGSHRNTEAFF
TRBV9 | 17 | CASSVVPGTSGGNEQFF
TRBV7-2 | 13 | CASSFDWSNEQFF
TRBV18 | 15 | CASSQVMGDTGELFF
TRBV14 | 18 | CASSHYRNGLTSYNEQFF
TRBV7-3 | 14 | CASSLKRGPYEQYF
TRBV29-1 | 13 | CSVIAGGADTQYF
TRBV5-1 | 13 | CASSVGTSNEQFF
TRBV7-9 | 15 | CASSPELVSTGELFF
TRBV5-1 | 14 | CASSWGRINTEAFF
TRBV20-1 | 12 | CSASDRTYEQYF
TRBV2 | 15 | CASRPRQGSTDTQYF
TRBV9 | 14 | CASSPLGTSYGQYF
TRBV28 | 14 | CASSFGLAKNIQYF
TRBV7-2 | 15 | CASSLLAYYSYEQYF
TRBV3-1/TRBV3-2 | 14 | CASSLRTANYGYTF
TRBV30 | 14 | CAWKDYRRTDTQYF
TRBV24-1 | 15 | CATSDPSGPFYEQYF
TRBV10-1 | 17 | CASSESGGQSSGNTIYF
TRBV7-6 | 15 | CASSPLPAGSLEQYF
TRBV3-1/TRBV3-2 | 16 | CASWGRDYTGANVLTF
TRBV11-2 | 14 | CASSLEFAGSEAFF
TRBV10-3 | 14 | CAISNDRVGDEQYF
TRBV2 | 13 | CASRGGSSYEQYF
TRBV12-3/TRBV12-4 | 12 | CASRRVNTEAFF
TRBV28 | 13 | CASIQQGTYGYTF
TRBV9 | 16 | CASSVKGSTTTDTQYF
TRBV7-2 | 15 | CASSLVVRAGSPLHF
TRBV24-1 | 17 | CATSDPSLAGGPDEQFF
TRBV3-1/TRBV3-2 | 17 | CASSALLGGNSGNTIYF
TRBV29-1 | 12 | CSVEGGTRGYTF
TRBV19 | 13 | CASNSGQSYEQYF
TRBV24-1 | 14 | CATSDFSRSDGYTF
TRBV24-1 | 16 | CATSQPGQGTYNEQFF
TRBV28 | 17 | CASSPFLGGNSYNEQFF
TRBV7-2 | 16 | CASSSQLAGGDNEQFF
TRBV11-2 | 14 | CASSLGSAGQPQHF
TRBV2 | 14 | CASIMRGQIYEQYF
TRBV10-2 | 16 | CASSEWLGGVTGELFF
TRBV6-5 | 12 | CASSYGDYGYTF
TRBV10-3 | 14 | CAISGEGQGFEQYF
TRBV5-1 | 14 | CASSLEVGTDTQYF
TRBV7-2 | 14 | CASRETGGKKGYTF
TRBV3-1/TRBV3-2 | 15 | CASSQTGGYYTEAFF
TRBV6-5 | 13 | CASSYSKLTEAFF
TRBV18 | 13 | CASSLAGESEQYF
TRBV19 | 16 | CASSLTGGSRRKEQYF
TRBV12-1 | 15 | CASSHRTSGRGEQYF
TRBV2 | 18 | CASSEENTSGRTTDTQYF
TRBV29-1 | 13 | CSVGGAGLDTQYF
TRBV7-9 | 13 | CASSDIQGADYTF
TRBV7-3 | 13 | CASSPRGGETQYF
TRBV30 | 14 | CAWSESRSTDTQYF